The 30 T cell receptor beta chains in this list originate from one sample, sequenced in a study of blood T cell repertoires in COVID-19. Here immunoSEQ multiplex PCR was the method, and the copy in TCRdb shows in-frame clones only, minus some. Of about 200,000 clones in the sample, over 70% are singletons; the top ten hold 5.5%. Specimen: peripheral blood. The receptor source for this set is a woman in her 70s with acute or convalescent COVID-19.

The V and J genes are TRBV21-1 and TRBJ1-3; no DNA check was done on the table's D call, TRBD1. TRBV21-1 corresponds to a pseudogene. The CDR3 contains 17 residues. CDR3 amino acids: CASSRPMETGRGNTIYF. CDR3 sequence (DNA): TGTGCCAGCAGCCGACCTATGGAAACAGGGCGGGGAAACACCATATATTTT.

The chain carries TRBV18 and TRBJ1-1; D possibly corresponds to TRBD1 (5 bases). V lost 6 bases and J 1 base, leaving 18 bases between the germline ends. The length of the CDR3 is 16 residues. Germline lookup yields CDR1 KGHSH and CDR2 LQKENI. CDR3 amino acids: CASSPGTGLRNTEAFF. The DNA of the CDR3 is TGTGCCAGCTCCCCAGGGACGGGACTAAGGAACACTGAAGCTTTCTTT.

The chain has TRBV2 and TRBJ1-5, with 8 bases matching TRBD1. After removal of 6 bases from V and 2 bases from J, the junction contained 6 bases not matched to a gene. CDR1 and CDR2 from the germline V gene are SNHLY and FYNNEI. The CDR3 has 15 residues. In nucleotides, the CDR3 is TGTGCCAGCAGCGCAGGGGGCTTAGGCAATCAGCCCCAGCATTTT. Translation gives CASSAGGLGNQPQHF.

The V and J genes are TRBV3-1 (or the pseudogene TRBV3-2) and TRBJ1-2, with TRBD1 matching 11 bases. Losses at the gene ends were 8 bases for V and 6 bases for J; bases not matched to a gene: 2. The CDR3 covers 12 residues. From germline, CDR1 is LGHDT and CDR2 YNNKEL (reference sequence). The CDR3, as DNA: TGTGCCAGCGGACAGGGGGCAAATGGCTACACCTTC. It codes for CASGQGANGYTF.

The chain has TRBV5-4 and TRBJ2-3; perhaps TRBD2 as D (5 bases). CDR1 SGHNT and CDR2 YYREEE come from the germline V gene (reference sequence). Trimming shortened V by 4 bases and J by 3 bases, and 9 bases separated the two germline ends. The CDR3 sequence is 13 residues long. The CDR3 DNA reads as TGTGCCAGCAGCCTACTAGAGACAGATACGCAGTATTTT. Protein sequence: CASSLLETDTQYF. The full variable domain, completed using reference TRBV5-4 and TRBJ2-3, is ETGVTQSPTHLIKTRGQQVTLRCSSQSGHNTVSWYQQALGQGPQFIFQYYREEENGRGNFPPRFSGLQFPNYSSELNVNALELDDSALYLCASSLLETDTQYFGPGTRLTVL.

There are a few counts of this clone. This chain links TRBV13 with TRBJ2-2, with TRBD2 matching 9 bases. The V segment lost 6 bases and the J segment 4 bases; nucleotides outside the gene matches: 15. Per germline, CDR1 PRHDT and CDR2 FYEKMQ (reference sequence). The CDR3 length is 18 residues. CDR3 loop: CASRPIAGAQGGTGELFF. CDR3 nucleotides: TGTGCCAGCAGGCCTATAGCGGGAGCACAAGGAGGCACCGGGGAGCTGTTTTTT.

The chain recombines TRBV3-1 (or the pseudogene TRBV3-2) with TRBJ2-1, with 7 positions matching TRBD2. The germline CDR1 and CDR2 sequences are LGHDT and YNNKEL (reference sequence). This CDR3 has 14 residues. J was trimmed by 4 bases and V by 4 bases; bases with no gene match: 4. In nucleotides, the CDR3 is TGTGCCAGCAGCCGGGGAGGGACTTACAATGAGCAGTTCTTC. Protein: CASSRGGTYNEQFF.

The rearrangement joins TRBV12-3 or TRBV12-4 to TRBJ2-7; no reliable D call. Trimming took off 3 bases at V and 2 bases at J, with 5 bases between the two ends. The CDR3 has 12 residues. The CDR3 region is CASSFRAYEQYF. The CDR3 DNA sequence: TGTGCCAGCAGTTTCCGTGCCTACGAGCAGTACTTC.

Note on this clone: Other DNA sequences in this sample translate to the same CDR3. The rearrangement uses TRBV29-1 and TRBJ1-2; TRBD1 aligns across 8 bases. The CDR3 contains 13 residues. Germline CDR1 is SQVTM and CDR2 is ANQGSEA. V gave up 4 bases and J gave up 8 bases; unmatched junction bases: 9. CDR3 coding DNA: TGCAGCGTTGTTGGGCAGGGGGCGTGGGGCTACACCTTC. It is translated as CSVVGQGAWGYTF.

This chain links TRBV5-5 with TRBJ2-5, with D perhaps matching TRBD2 (5 bases). The germline CDR1 and CDR2 sequences are SGHKS and YYEKEE (reference sequence). The V gene lost 4 bases and the J gene lost 4 bases, with 14 bases spanning the gap. The CDR3 length is 14 residues. CDR3 nucleotide sequence: TGTGCCAGCAGCCGGGATTTTGGGCGAGAGACCCAGTACTTC. Its protein is CASSRDFGRETQYF.

The chain joins TRBV30 to TRBJ2-3; TRBD2 agrees at 8 bases. Germline V gene sequence: CDR1 GTSNPN, CDR2 SVGIG (reference sequence). The CDR3 is 16 residues long. V trimming: 0 bases; J trimming: 1 base; junction bases outside the gene matches: 6. The CDR3 reads CAWSVPSGSRTDTQYF. CDR3 bases: TGTGCCTGGAGTGTACCCAGCGGGAGCCGCACAGATACGCAGTATTTT.

The chain links TRBV27 to TRBJ1-4; D might be TRBD1 (6 bases). The germline gives CDR1 MNHEY, CDR2 SMNVEV (reference sequence). V lost 6 bases and J lost 1, with 15 bases in between. The CDR3 totals 16 residues. As DNA, the CDR3 is TGTGCCAGCAGGTCCCATCCGGGACAAACTAATGAAAAACTGTTTTTT. Its protein is CASRSHPGQTNEKLFF. Variable domain in full (rest from reference TRBV27 and TRBJ1-4): EAQVTQNPRYLITVTGKKLTVTCSQNMNHEYMSWYRQDPGLGLRQIYYSMNVEVTDKGDVPEGYKVSRKEKRNFPLILESPSPNQTSLYFCASRSHPGQTNEKLFFGSGTQLSVL.

The chain couples TRBV5-5 to TRBJ1-5; D is uncertain. This CDR3 has 14 amino acids. Looked up from germline, CDR1 is SGHKS and CDR2 is YYEKEE (reference sequence). Deletions cut 4 bases from V and 2 bases from J, with 10 bases between. The CDR3 loop is CASSEYRGNQPQHF. The CDR3 DNA is TGTGCCAGCAGCGAATACAGAGGCAATCAGCCCCAGCATTTT.

This clone has just one count. The rearrangement uses TRBV10-2 and TRBJ2-7; 10 nucleotides agree with TRBD2. The ends lost 4 bases at V and 3 bases at J; junction bases unmatched: 3. The CDR3 consists of 14 residues. Germline V gene sequence: CDR1 WSHSY, CDR2 SAAADI. CDR3 amino acids: CASSVTSGIYEQYF. DNA for the CDR3: TGCGCCAGCAGTGTTACTAGCGGGATCTACGAGCAGTACTTC.

The gene calls are TRBV27 and TRBJ2-7; 9 positions agree with TRBD1. CDR3 length: 17 amino acids. Germline V gene lookup returns CDR1 MNHEY and CDR2 SMNVEV (reference sequence). V lost 0 bases and J lost 2; bases outside the gene matches: 8. The CDR3 sequence is CASSLSSGTGTPYEQYF. CDR3 nucleotide sequence: TGTGCCAGCAGTTTATCGAGTGGGACAGGGACCCCCTACGAGCAGTACTTC.

The chain links TRBV1 to TRBJ1-4. TRBV1 is given as a pseudogene. The CDR3 is 15 amino acids. For the CDR3, the DNA is TGCACCAGCAACCCTTACGAGGCAACTAATGAAAAACTGTTTTTT. Translation: CTSNPYEATNEKLFF.

V and J are TRBV27 and TRBJ2-7; 9 nucleotides match TRBD1. There are 15 residues in the CDR3. Germline CDR1 MNHEY, CDR2 SMNVEV (reference sequence). Trimming at V came to 7 bases and at J to 5 bases, leaving 12 bases not matched to a gene. CDR3 sequence: CASNPRRQGVNEQYF. As DNA, the CDR3 is TGTGCCAGCAACCCCCGAAGACAGGGGGTGAACGAGCAGTACTTC.

CDR3 DNA sequence: TGTGCCAGCAGTGAAGACCAGGTTGGCGAGCAGTTCTTC. Translated: CASSEDQVGEQFF. The gene calls are TRBV2 and TRBJ2-1; D is unclear. Trimming left V 1 base short and J 10 bases short, with 11 bases between. This CDR3 has 13 residues. CDR1 is SNHLY, CDR2 FYNNEI, per germline.

This rearrangement joins TRBV11-2 to TRBJ1-2; tentative D call: TRBD1 (5 bases). V was cut by 4 bases and J by 5 bases, with 11 bases left in between. The CDR3 is made up of 13 amino acids. Germline assignment: CDR1 SGHAT and CDR2 FQNNGV. CDR3 nucleotide sequence: TGTGCCAGCAGCTGGCCCCGGGGGTATGGCTACACCTTC. Translating gives CASSWPRGYGYTF.

This chain links TRBV12-3 or TRBV12-4 with TRBJ1-1; D call uncertain. Trimming stripped 5 bases from V and 6 bases from J, with 13 bases between. This CDR3 has 13 residues. The CDR3 bases are TGTGCCAGCAGTCCCTCGAAGCAACCTGAAGCTTTCTTT. Translation: CASSPSKQPEAFF.

The chain links TRBV30 to TRBJ2-7; perhaps TRBD1 as D (5 bases). The germline CDR1 and CDR2 sequences are GTSNPN and SVGIG (reference sequence). Trimming removed 2 bases from V and 6 bases from J, with 11 bases in between. The CDR3 extends over 12 amino acids. The CDR3 region is CAWSRQTREQYF. DNA of the CDR3: TGTGCCTGGAGTAGACAGACTCGCGAGCAGTACTTC. The whole variable domain, filled in from reference TRBV30 and TRBJ2-7, reads SQTIHQWPATLVQPVGSPLSLECTVEGTSNPNLYWYRQAAGRGLQLLFYSVGIGQISSEVPQNLSASRPQDRQFILSSKKLLLSDSGFYLCAWSRQTREQYFGPGTRLTVT.

This clone was recorded once. The CDR3 spells CASSFGNARQMVGELFF. CDR3 coding DNA: TGTGCCAGTAGTTTCGGTAACGCCCGCCAAATGGTAGGGGAGCTGTTTTTT. The gene calls are TRBV19 and TRBJ2-2; no reliable D call. CDR1 and CDR2 from the germline V gene are LNHDA and SQIVND (reference sequence). With 5 bases removed from V and 8 bases from J, the gap between germline ends came to 24 bases. The CDR3 sequence is 17 residues long.

The CDR3 DNA follows: TGTGCCAGCAGCTTAGGTCCGGGAGGGTATAGCTATGGCTACACCTTC. It codes for CASSLGPGGYSYGYTF. V and J are TRBV11-2 and TRBJ1-2, with D uncertain. V lost 1 base and J 4 bases, leaving 16 bases between the germline ends. The CDR3 loop spans 16 amino acids. Germline V gives CDR1 SGHAT, CDR2 FQNNGV.

The chain has TRBV7-2 and TRBJ1-5; TRBD1 matches 8 bases. The CDR3 extends over 13 amino acids. Trimming cost V 3 bases and J 7 bases; bases outside gene matches: 2. The germline V gene has CDR1 SGHTA and CDR2 FQGNSA. The DNA of the CDR3 is TGTGCCAGCAGCTTTAACAGGGGGCAGCCCCAGCATTTT. Translation: CASSFNRGQPQHF. The full variable domain, its missing parts supplied by reference TRBV7-2 and TRBJ1-5, is GAGVSQSPSNKVTEKGKDVELRCDPISGHTALYWYRQSLGQGLEFLIYFQGNSAPDKSGLPSDRFSAERTGGSVSTLTIQRTQQEDSAVYLCASSFNRGQPQHFGDGTRLSIL.

The chain recombines TRBV19 with TRBJ1-5; D unresolved. The germline CDR1 and CDR2 sequences are LNHDA and SQIVND (reference sequence). Trimming took off 0 bases at V and 6 bases at J, with 6 bases between the two ends. This CDR3 is 13 amino acids long. The CDR3 DNA reads as TGTGCCAGTAGTATAGATCTATCTCAGCCCCAGCATTTT. Translated, it gives CASSIDLSQPQHF.

This clone was picked up a small number of times. DNA for the CDR3: TGTGCCAGCTCTTCTCTTAACACCGGGGAGCTGTTTTTT. This encodes CASSSLNTGELFF. V is TRBV27 and J is TRBJ2-2; D not certain. The CDR3 loop spans 13 amino acids. Germline V gives CDR1 MNHEY, CDR2 SMNVEV (reference sequence). V was shortened by 8 bases and J by 2 bases, with 9 bases between the two germline ends.

This sequence joins TRBV30 and TRBJ1-2, with D possibly being TRBD1 (5 bases). Trimming took off 3 bases at V and 2 bases at J, with 13 bases between the two ends. Germline lookup yields CDR1 GTSNPN and CDR2 SVGIG (reference sequence). CDR3 length: 14 amino acids. This CDR3 reads CAWRAGHRNYGYTF. DNA of the CDR3: TGTGCCTGGAGGGCTGGACACAGAAACTATGGCTACACCTTC.

The rearrangement links TRBV12-5 to TRBJ2-1; D ambiguous. CDR3 length: 14 residues. Trimming took 5 bases from V and 8 from J, leaving 16 bases between them. Per the germline V gene, CDR1 is LGHNT and CDR2 is FRNRAP. The CDR3: CASGPQNNRDEQFF. DNA of the CDR3: TGTGCTAGTGGTCCTCAAAACAATCGGGATGAGCAGTTCTTC. The variable domain in full, completed from reference TRBV12-5 and TRBJ2-1, reads DARVTQTPRHKVTEMGQEVTMRCQPILGHNTVFWYRQTMMQGLELLAYFRNRAPLDDSGMPKDRFSAEMPDATLATLKIQPSEPRDSAVYFCASGPQNNRDEQFFGPGTRLTVL.

Only a few counts were recorded for this clone. The chain uses TRBV24-1 and TRBJ2-2; 12 bases are a match to TRBD2. This CDR3 has 18 residues. Germline V lookup: CDR1 KGHDR, CDR2 SFDVKD. J was trimmed by 5 bases and V by 2 bases; bases with no gene match: 8. In DNA, the CDR3 is TGTGCCACCAGTGATTCGGCTAGCGGGAGGGCATTAACCGGGGAGCTGTTTTTT. Its translation is CATSDSASGRALTGELFF.

Only a few counts were recorded for this clone. The rearrangement joins TRBV28 to TRBJ2-7; TRBD2 matches at 11 bases. Per germline, CDR1 MDHEN and CDR2 SYDVKM. This CDR3 contains 15 residues. Trimming cost V 5 bases and J 2 bases; bases outside gene matches: 5. The DNA for the CDR3 is TGTGCCAGCAGTACTCCGGGACTAGCGGCCTACGAGCAGTACTTC. Translating it yields CASSTPGLAAYEQYF.